The rows below give T cell receptor beta chains drawn from one sample of a study of T-cell reconstitution after alpha-beta-depleted transplantation in children. MiXCR was run by TCRdb on the PCR reads, yielding one entry per CDR3 protein. The sample has hundreds of thousands of distinct CDR3 sequences, roughly a tenth seen once. The starting material was PBMCs, obtained before TCRalphabeta/CD19-depleted stem cell transplant. Every receptor here comes from a child aged 2-15 years with inherited bone marrow failure, due to receive a stem cell transplant. CDR3s include the opening cysteine and the closing phenylalanine or tryptophan. The order of the fields is CDR3 length, clone size, V gene, J gene, D gene, CDR3 protein, CDR3 DNA. A D gene is named only where the DNA matches it firmly. The size of a clone is reported for some rows only, either as once, few or many, or as a class for expanded clones.

length: 13
size: many
V: TRBV5-1
J: TRBJ2-7
D: .
CDR3: CASSPSQTYEQYF
DNA: TGCGCCAGCAGCCCCTCACAGACCTACGAGCAGTACTTC

length: 16
size: many
V: TRBV27
J: TRBJ2-7
D: TRBD1
CDR3: CASSLLGGTGGYEQYF
DNA: TGTGCCAGCAGTCTCCTGGGAGGGACAGGGGGGTACGAGCAGTACTTC

length: 16
size: many
V: TRBV12-3/TRBV12-4
J: TRBJ2-4
D: .
CDR3: CASSWDRAGGRNIQYF
DNA: TGTGCCAGCAGTTGGGACCGGGCCGGGGGGCGAAACATTCAGTACTTC

length: 13
size: many
V: TRBV12-3/TRBV12-4
J: TRBJ2-4
D: .
CDR3: CASSSPVSNIQYF
DNA: TGTGCCAGCAGTTCCCCCGTCTCTAACATTCAGTACTTC

length: 14
size: many
V: TRBV19
J: TRBJ2-7
D: .
CDR3: CASSIVGGNYEQYF
DNA: TGTGCCAGTAGTATAGTTGGGGGCAACTACGAGCAGTACTTC

length: 15
size: many
V: TRBV10-3
J: TRBJ2-7
D: TRBD1
CDR3: CAIRDNRGTYYEQYF
DNA: TGTGCCATCAGGGATAACAGGGGGACCTATTACGAGCAGTACTTC

length: 15
size: few
V: TRBV4-1
J: TRBJ2-1
D: .
CDR3: CASSHRGFTYNEQFF
DNA: TGCGCCAGCAGCCATAGGGGTTTCACCTACAATGAGCAGTTCTTC

length: 18
size: many
V: TRBV4-3
J: TRBJ2-2
D: TRBD2
CDR3: CAISQEGASGRATGELFF
DNA: TGCGCCATTAGCCAAGAAGGGGCTAGCGGGAGGGCCACCGGGGAGCTGTTTTTT

length: 14
size: many
V: TRBV20-1
J: TRBJ2-3
D: TRBD2
CDR3: CSAGAGGGTDTQYF
DNA: TGCAGTGCCGGAGCGGGAGGGGGCACAGATACGCAGTATTTT

length: 15
size: many
V: TRBV3-1
J: TRBJ2-1
D: .
CDR3: CASSQGFQNYNEQFF
DNA: TGTGCCAGCAGCCAAGGTTTTCAAAACTACAATGAGCAGTTCTTC

length: 19
size: many
V: TRBV11-1
J: TRBJ2-3
D: TRBD2
CDR3: CASSSTGTSGITSTDTQYF
DNA: TGTGCCAGCAGCTCCACCGGGACTAGCGGGATCACTAGCACAGATACGCAGTATTTT

length: 15
size: many
V: TRBV20-1
J: TRBJ2-3
D: .
CDR3: CSARKAGPLTDTQYF
DNA: TGCAGTGCTAGGAAAGCGGGCCCACTCACAGATACGCAGTATTTT

length: 18
size: many
V: TRBV29-1
J: TRBJ2-3
D: TRBD2
CDR3: CSVLGTSGSRIGTDTQYF
DNA: TGCAGCGTTCTTGGGACTAGCGGGAGCAGGATTGGCACAGATACGCAGTATTTT

length: 18
size: many
V: TRBV21-1
J: TRBJ2-4
D: .
CDR3: CASSKDRGRMAIGNIQYF
DNA: TGTGCCAGCAGCAAAGACAGGGGGCGCATGGCGATTGGAAACATTCAGTACTTC

length: 16
size: .
V: TRBV29-1
J: TRBJ2-5
D: .
CDR3: CSVRPADTHHQETQYF
DNA: TGCAGCGTACGACCAGCGGACACACACCACCAAGAGACCCAGTACTTC

length: 15
size: few
V: TRBV27
J: TRBJ1-1
D: .
CDR3: CASSLLTGRNTEAFF
DNA: TGTGCCAGCAGTTTATTGACGGGGCGGAACACTGAAGCTTTCTTT

length: 11
size: .
V: TRBV20-1
J: TRBJ1-6
D: .
CDR3: CSARENSPLHF
DNA: TGCAGTGCTAGGGAGAATTCACCCCTCCACTTT

length: 17
size: few
V: TRBV12-3/TRBV12-4
J: TRBJ2-2
D: TRBD2
CDR3: CASSSGLAGGPSGELFF
DNA: TGTGCCAGCAGTTCCGGACTAGCGGGAGGGCCATCCGGGGAGCTGTTTTTT

length: 14
size: many
V: TRBV19
J: TRBJ2-6
D: TRBD2
CDR3: CASSMGLPSNVLTF
DNA: TGTGCCAGTAGTATGGGACTACCCAGCAACGTCCTGACTTTC

length: 14
size: many
V: TRBV12-3/TRBV12-4
J: TRBJ2-3
D: TRBD1
CDR3: CASSPRQGIDTQYF
DNA: TGTGCCAGCAGCCCAAGACAGGGGATAGATACGCAGTATTTT

length: 11
size: many
V: TRBV2
J: TRBJ1-1
D: .
CDR3: CASGGITEAFF
DNA: TGTGCCAGCGGGGGAATCACTGAAGCTTTCTTT

length: 14
size: many
V: TRBV10-1
J: TRBJ2-7
D: .
CDR3: CASSPGGQSYEQYF
DNA: TGCGCCAGCAGTCCGGGTGGGCAGTCCTACGAGCAGTACTTC

length: 12
size: .
V: TRBV20-1
J: TRBJ2-5
D: .
CDR3: CSAVITQETQYF
DNA: TGCAGTGCCGTCATCACCCAAGAGACCCAGTACTTC

length: 14
size: .
V: TRBV7-9
J: TRBJ2-2
D: .
CDR3: CASSLTGVAGELFF
DNA: TGTGCCAGCAGCTTAACGGGAGTTGCCGGGGAGCTGTTTTTT

length: 14
size: few
V: TRBV11-2
J: TRBJ2-2
D: .
CDR3: CASRTDRNTGELFF
DNA: TGTGCCAGCAGAACCGACAGGAACACCGGGGAGCTGTTTTTT